These 21 T cell receptor beta chains were sequenced from one sample in a study of blood T cell repertoires in COVID-19. Repertoires were generated with immunoSEQ multiplex PCR, while TCRdb's copy carries only in-frame clones and drops some. The sample lists 200,000 to 250,000 clones, approximately 89% occurring once. Sequenced material: PBMCs or T cells enriched from blood (not recorded which). Every receptor here comes from a woman in her twenties or thirties who had been exposed to COVID-19.

The CDR3 region has the DNA TGTGCCAGCAGCTTTACAGGGGACACTGAAGCTTTCTTT. It encodes CASSFTGDTEAFF. The V call is TRBV5-4, the J call TRBJ1-1; 7 bases align to TRBD1. Germline V gene data show CDR1 as SGHNT and CDR2 as YYREEE (reference sequence). J lost 3 bases, V lost 2 bases, and 1 base had no gene match. This CDR3 region has 13 residues.

Comment on this clone: The sample holds other DNA sequences that translate to the same CDR3. The chain joins TRBV28 to TRBJ2-7, with TRBD2 matching 11 bases. V dropped 2 bases and J dropped 6; count of bases not matched to a gene: 6. The CDR3 length is 15 residues. Germline assignment: CDR1 MDHEN and CDR2 SYDVKM. This chain's CDR3 is CASSLLRLAGGEQYF. The CDR3 DNA is TGTGCCAGCAGTTTACTTAGGCTAGCGGGAGGCGAGCAGTACTTC.

This clone was seen only once. CDR3 sequence reads: CASSITSGISNEQFF. The CDR3 DNA reads as TGCGCCAGCAGCATCACTAGCGGGATAAGCAATGAGCAGTTCTTC. The V gene is TRBV5-1, the J gene TRBJ2-1; 10 bases map to TRBD2. V lost 4 bases to trimming and J lost 6 bases; unmatched junction nucleotides: 7. The CDR3 contains 15 residues. Germline loops: CDR1 SGHRS, CDR2 YFSETQ.

V and J are TRBV19 and TRBJ1-2; 8 bases are shared with TRBD1. This CDR3 has 13 amino acids. V lost 8 bases, J lost 8 bases, and 10 bases stayed unmatched. Germline values: CDR1 LNHDA, CDR2 SQIVND (reference sequence). CDR3 in amino acids: CASLGGTGRGYTF. The CDR3, as DNA: TGTGCCAGTTTAGGGGGGACAGGTCGCGGCTACACCTTC. The whole variable domain, remainder taken from reference TRBV19 and TRBJ1-2, is DGGITQSPKYLFRKEGQNVTLSCEQNLNHDAMYWYRQDPGQGLRLIYYSQIVNDFQKGDIAEGYSVSREKKESFPLTVTSAQKNPTAFYLCASLGGTGRGYTFGSGTRLTVV.

This clone came up once. DNA of the CDR3: TGTGCCAGCAGCTTCTCTGCTGGATCTAGGAGGACCCAGTACTTC. Its translation: CASSFSAGSRRTQYF. The rearrangement joins TRBV11-2 to TRBJ2-5; D gene uncertain. The CDR3 contains 15 residues. The germline V gene has CDR1 SGHAT and CDR2 FQNNGV. V lost 3 bases to trimming and J lost 7 bases, with 18 bases between them.

The J gene is TRBJ2-4, the V gene TRBV28; a weak D match, TRBD2 (5 bases). Trimming pared 5 bases from V and 0 bases from J, leaving 14 bases between. This CDR3 has 16 residues. Germline V gives CDR1 MDHEN, CDR2 SYDVKM. CDR3 DNA sequence: TGTGCCAGCAGTCGGGATGGCCAACTAGCCAAAAACATTCAGTACTTC. It specifies CASSRDGQLAKNIQYF. Full variable domain (outside the CDR3, taken from reference TRBV28 and TRBJ2-4): DVKVTQSSRYLVKRTGEKVFLECVQDMDHENMFWYRQDPGLGLRLIYFSYDVKMKEKGDIPEGYSVSREKKERFSLILESASTNQTSMYLCASSRDGQLAKNIQYFGAGTRLSVL.

This clone occurred once. The chain employs TRBV27 and TRBJ2-2; D might be TRBD2 (5 bases). Trimming pared 7 bases from V and 5 bases from J, leaving 14 bases between. CDR1 and CDR2 (germline): MNHEY, SMNVEV (reference sequence). CDR3 length: 14 residues. The DNA for the CDR3 is TGTGCCAGCATGGTGATAGCGAGAACCGGGGAGCTGTTTTTT. It translates to CASMVIARTGELFF.

The V gene is TRBV11-3, the J gene TRBJ1-2; 7 nucleotides align to TRBD1. Germline V gene sequence: CDR1 SGHNT, CDR2 YENEEA. CDR3 size: 14 residues. V shed 5 bases, J shed 8 bases, and the junction held 11 bases outside the gene matches. The CDR3 loop is CASSLRDRVYGYTF. The CDR3 nucleotides are TGTGCCAGCAGCCTAAGAGACAGGGTATACGGCTACACCTTC.

This chain joins TRBV2 and TRBJ2-5; D unresolved. Germline V gives CDR1 SNHLY, CDR2 FYNNEI. V lost 0 bases to trimming and J lost 0 bases, with 11 bases between them. The CDR3 covers 16 residues. CDR3 DNA sequence: TGTGCCAGCAGTGAAGCAGTAGCCTCGTACCAAGAGACCCAGTACTTC. It translates to CASSEAVASYQETQYF.

The chain carries TRBV6-5 and TRBJ2-7, with 8 nucleotides matching TRBD1. Germline CDR1 MNHEY, CDR2 SVGAGI. The CDR3 has 14 amino acids. V lost 2 bases, J lost 4 bases, and 4 bases stayed unmatched. This chain's CDR3 is CASSYATGGYEQYF. The CDR3 coding sequence is TGTGCCAGCAGTTACGCCACAGGGGGGTACGAGCAGTACTTC.

The V and J genes are TRBV3-1 (or the pseudogene TRBV3-2) and TRBJ2-1, with TRBD2 matching 7 bases. Germline V gene lookup returns CDR1 LGHDT and CDR2 YNNKEL (reference sequence). The CDR3 spans 17 residues. After removal of 4 bases from V and 6 bases from J, the junction contained 15 bases not matched to a gene. The CDR3 DNA is TGTGCCAGCAGCCTTGACCTTCCGGGACTAAATCCCAATGAGCAGTTCTTC. The encoded protein is CASSLDLPGLNPNEQFF.

In DNA form, the CDR3 reads TGCGCCAGCAGCTTGGGACTAGCGGGAGTCGACGAGCAGTACTTC. As protein: CASSLGLAGVDEQYF. The V gene is TRBV5-1, the J gene TRBJ2-7, with 12 bases aligning to TRBD2. The CDR3 sequence is 15 residues long. Germline V lookup: CDR1 SGHRS, CDR2 YFSETQ. Trimming cost V 0 bases and J 5 bases; bases outside gene matches: 3.

The gene calls are TRBV29-1 and TRBJ2-3, with 12 bases identical to TRBD1. In germline, CDR1 is SQVTM, CDR2 ANQGSEA. The CDR3 spans 17 residues. J was trimmed by 3 bases and V by 5 bases; bases with no gene match: 12. In DNA, the CDR3 is TGCAGCGTTAGGATTGGGACAGGGGGCTGGGGGACAGATACGCAGTATTTT. Translating it yields CSVRIGTGGWGTDTQYF.

The rearrangement links TRBV7-3 to TRBJ2-2; D might be TRBD1 (6 bases). The CDR3 is 16 amino acids. Trimming removed 1 base at V and 1 base at J, with 10 bases between. Looked up from germline, CDR1 is SGHTA and CDR2 is FQGTGA. As DNA, the CDR3 is TGTGCCAGCAGCTTAAAAGCCAGGGGGAACACCGGGGAGCTGTTTTTT. This encodes CASSLKARGNTGELFF.

This clone has more than one count but fewer than ten. The gene calls are TRBV5-1 and TRBJ1-1; 8 nucleotides line up with TRBD1. CDR1 SGHRS and CDR2 YFSETQ come from the germline V gene. The CDR3 extends over 13 amino acids. Unmatched junction bases numbered 1, after V lost 5 bases and J lost 1 base. CDR3 sequence (DNA): TGCGCCAGCAGAGGACAGGGGAACACTGAAGCTTTCTTT. Amino acids: CASRGQGNTEAFF. Full variable domain (missing parts from reference TRBV5-1 and TRBJ1-1): KAGVTQTPRYLIKTRGQQVTLSCSPISGHRSVSWYQQTPGQGLQFLFEYFSETQRNKGNFPGRFSGRQFSNSRSEMNVSTLELGDSALYLCASRGQGNTEAFFGQGTRLTVV.

This clone is a singleton in its sample. This rearrangement joins TRBV9 to TRBJ1-3; no clear D gene. Trimming left V 0 bases short and J 4 bases short, with 8 bases between. Germline V CDR1 and CDR2: SGDLS, YYNGEE. The CDR3 is made up of 14 amino acids. This chain's CDR3 is CASSVARSGNTIYF. The CDR3, as DNA: TGTGCCAGCAGCGTAGCCAGATCAGGAAACACCATATATTTT. Looking up the rest from reference TRBV9 and TRBJ1-3 gives the full variable domain: DSGVTQTPKHLITATGQRVTLRCSPRSGDLSVYWYQQSLDQGLQFLIQYYNGEERAKGNILERFSAQQFPDLHSELNLSSLELGDSALYFCASSVARSGNTIYFGEGSWLTVV.

The rearrangement links TRBV27 to TRBJ2-7, with unresolved D. V lost 3 bases and J 1 base, leaving 7 bases between the germline ends. The CDR3 extends over 13 amino acids. Germline V gives CDR1 MNHEY, CDR2 SMNVEV (reference sequence). CDR3 nucleotide sequence: TGTGCCAGCAGTTTGGGCAGGTCCTACGAGCAGTACTTC. This sequence encodes CASSLGRSYEQYF.

The V gene is TRBV21-1, the J gene TRBJ1-1; the D segment call TRBD1 is taken from the table without a DNA check. TRBV21-1 is designated a pseudogene. This CDR3 is 13 amino acids long. Here the CDR3 DNA reads TGTGCCAGCAGCAAAACAGCGAACACTGAAGCTTTCTTT. Protein: CASSKTANTEAFF.

This clone was observed once. This chain links TRBV19 with TRBJ2-5; 7 bases match TRBD2. V was clipped by 4 bases and J by 5 bases; unmatched bases: 13. The CDR3 runs 16 residues. Per germline, CDR1 LNHDA and CDR2 SQIVND (reference sequence). DNA of the CDR3: TGTGCCAGTAGTAGATTTCCCCTTAGCGGGTTTGAGACCCAGTACTTC. Amino acid sequence: CASSRFPLSGFETQYF.

This rearrangement joins TRBV6-2 or TRBV6-3 to TRBJ2-7, with TRBD2 matching 9 bases. Trimming at V came to 5 bases and at J to 3 bases, leaving 14 bases not matched to a gene. From germline, CDR1 is MNHEY and CDR2 SVGEGT. This CDR3 comprises 17 residues. CDR3 nucleotide sequence: TGTGCCAGCAGTAACCTGAGGACTAGCGCGTACTACTACGAGCAGTACTTC. Translation: CASSNLRTSAYYYEQYF.

The CDR3 region is CASSLSILATGTGEEEQYF. As DNA, the CDR3 is TGTGCCAGCAGCCTTTCCATTTTAGCCACCGGGACAGGGGAAGAGGAGCAGTACTTC. The rearrangement links TRBV14 to TRBJ2-7; 10 positions match TRBD1. CDR3 length equals 19 residues. CDR1 and CDR2 (germline): SGHDN, FVKESK. V was clipped by 4 bases and J by 7 bases; unmatched bases: 22. Looking up the rest from reference TRBV14 and TRBJ2-7 gives the full variable domain: EAGVTQFPSHSVIEKGQTVTLRCDPISGHDNLYWYRRVMGKEIKFLLHFVKESKQDESGMPNNRFLAERTGGTYSTLKVQPAELEDSGVYFCASSLSILATGTGEEEQYFGPGTRLTVT.